Following are 30 T cell receptor beta chains from one sample sequenced in a study of blood T cell repertoires in COVID-19. Clones were sequenced by immunoSEQ multiplex PCR, and TCRdb holds only the in-frame ones, with some missing. The top ten clones hold roughly 2.8% of a sample with under 250,000 clones, 65% to 85% of them seen once. Sequenced: peripheral blood. The receptors come from a man aged 50 to 60 with active or convalescent COVID-19.

CDR3 residues: CASSVAPTDTIYF. The CDR3 nucleotides read TGTGCCAGCAGCGTAGCCCCGACAGACACCATATATTTT. The chain combines TRBV9 with TRBJ1-3; maybe TRBD1 (5 bases). Trimming stripped 0 bases from V and 8 bases from J, with 9 bases between. The CDR3 consists of 13 residues. Germline lookup yields CDR1 SGDLS and CDR2 YYNGEE.

This chain links TRBV6-6 with TRBJ1-2; D uncertain. The V and J ends lost 6 bases and 1 base respectively, with 15 bases between them. Per the germline V gene, CDR1 is MNHNY and CDR2 is SVGAGI (reference sequence). The CDR3 is made up of 15 amino acids. The CDR3 sequence: CASSPALTFNYGYTF. CDR3 nucleotides: TGTGCCAGCAGCCCCGCCCTCACTTTTAACTATGGCTACACCTTC.

This chain links TRBV5-1 with TRBJ2-1, with 11 bases identical to TRBD2. From germline, CDR1 is SGHRS and CDR2 YFSETQ. The CDR3 extends over 15 amino acids. Unmatched junction bases numbered 9, after V lost 4 bases and J lost 9 bases. In DNA, the CDR3 is TGCGCCAGCAGCCTGTGGCTAGCGGGAGGATCTGAGCAGTTCTTC. It specifies CASSLWLAGGSEQFF.

This sequence joins TRBV3-1 (or the pseudogene TRBV3-2) and TRBJ2-5; no reliable D call. There are 14 residues in the CDR3. CDR1 LGHDT and CDR2 YNNKEL come from the germline V gene (reference sequence). Trimming shortened V by 3 bases and J by 2 bases, and 10 bases separated the two germline ends. The CDR3, as DNA: TGTGCCAGCAGCCAGGCGGCCGTACAAGAGACCCAGTACTTC. It yields the protein CASSQAAVQETQYF.

This clone showed up many times. This chain joins TRBV7-9 and TRBJ2-6, with D maybe TRBD1 (6 bases). This CDR3 has 17 residues. CDR1 is SEHNR, CDR2 FQNEAQ, per germline (reference sequence). The ends were cut back, 5 bases at V and 2 bases at J, with 16 bases in the middle. This CDR3 is CASSLQGHLTGANVLTF. For the CDR3, the DNA is TGTGCCAGCAGCCTACAGGGTCACTTGACTGGGGCCAACGTCCTGACTTTC.

In this sample, this clone turned up a few times. This chain links TRBV29-1 with TRBJ1-2, with no clear D. Germline CDR1 reads SQVTM; CDR2 reads ANQGSEA. The CDR3 spans 12 residues. The ends were cut back, 4 bases at V and 4 bases at J, with 10 bases in the middle. The CDR3 sequence: CSVGGGSYGYTF. The CDR3 DNA reads as TGCAGCGTTGGTGGAGGCTCCTATGGCTACACCTTC.

V gene TRBV2 combines with J gene TRBJ2-1, with 8 bases fitting TRBD2. CDR3 size: 14 residues. Germline CDR1 reads SNHLY; CDR2 reads FYNNEI. Trimming took 7 bases from V and 12 from J; bases not matched to a gene: 14. The CDR3 loop is CASNTGGVSPWQFF. The CDR3, as DNA: TGTGCCAGCAATACGGGAGGGGTCTCTCCCTGGCAGTTCTTC.

The rearrangement uses TRBV7-6 and TRBJ1-2; D is possibly TRBD1 (6 bases). V was cut by 2 bases and J by 10 bases, with 14 bases left in between. Germline CDR1 is SGHVS and CDR2 is FNYEAQ. This CDR3 region has 13 residues. In nucleotides, the CDR3 is TGTGCCAGCAGCTTATCGGGGGGCAGTGACTACACCTTC. It is translated as CASSLSGGSDYTF.

The chain carries TRBV6-5 and TRBJ1-6; TRBD1 is a possible D gene (5 bases). The germline gives CDR1 MNHEY, CDR2 SVGAGI. V lost 8 bases, J lost 10 bases, and 15 bases lay in between. The length of the CDR3 is 13 residues. This CDR3 is CASLGTLGSPLHF. Here the CDR3 DNA reads TGTGCCAGCTTAGGGACTTTGGGATCACCCCTCCACTTT.

This clone was found once. The chain carries TRBV28 and TRBJ2-7; D perhaps matches TRBD2 (5 bases). CDR3 length: 13 amino acids. The V end was cut by 3 bases, the J end by 2 bases, with 8 bases between. CDR1 and CDR2 from the germline V gene are MDHEN and SYDVKM. The CDR3 DNA sequence: TGTGCCAGCAGTTTCGGGATACCCTACGAGCAGTACTTC. Protein sequence: CASSFGIPYEQYF.

V usage is TRBV4-3 and J usage is TRBJ2-1, with 16 bases fitting TRBD2. From germline, CDR1 is LGHNA and CDR2 YSLEER. V shed 1 base and J 0 bases; nucleotides not matched to a gene: 9. The CDR3 length is 21 residues. For the CDR3, the DNA is TGCGCCAGCAGCCAAGTTGCTTGGGGACTAGCGGGGGGGGTCTCCTACAATGAGCAGTTCTTC. Its protein is CASSQVAWGLAGGVSYNEQFF.

The V and J genes are TRBV15 and TRBJ1-2; D unresolved. This CDR3 contains 14 residues. The germline CDR1 and CDR2 sequences are LNHNV and YYDKDF (reference sequence). Between the trimmed V and J ends, which lost 0 bases and 3 bases, there was a span of 8 bases. CDR3: CATSRDEGDYGYTF. In DNA, the CDR3 is TGTGCCACCAGCAGAGACGAGGGTGACTATGGCTACACCTTC.

CDR3 region: CASSPLAGQADYSNQPQHF. The CDR3 nucleotides read TGTGCCAGCTCACCACTTGCAGGACAGGCTGACTATAGCAATCAGCCCCAGCATTTT. The chain recombines TRBV18 with TRBJ1-5; 7 nucleotides agree with TRBD1. Losses at the gene ends were 1 base for V and 0 bases for J; bases not matched to a gene: 12. The CDR3 is 19 amino acids. Germline CDR1 and CDR2: KGHSH and LQKENI.

This clone has a handful of counts. This chain joins TRBV5-1 and TRBJ2-3; D perhaps matches TRBD1 (6 bases). The CDR3 has 15 amino acids. Between the trimmed V and J ends, which lost 4 bases and 4 bases, there was a span of 16 bases. Germline assignment: CDR1 SGHRS and CDR2 YFSETQ. CDR3 DNA sequence: TGCGCCAGCAGCGCCTCCCAACAGGGCTCAGATACGCAGTATTTT. Encoded protein: CASSASQQGSDTQYF.

This clone has just one count. The V call is TRBV7-8, the J call TRBJ2-3, with 10 bases fitting TRBD2. The CDR3 is 18 residues long. Looked up from germline, CDR1 is SGHVS and CDR2 is FQNEAQ. Germline trimming cut 3 bases from V and 1 base from J; bases unmatched to any gene: 10. CDR3 sequence: CASSFLPMGTSGTDTQYF. The CDR3 DNA follows: TGTGCCAGCAGCTTCCTTCCCATGGGGACTAGCGGCACAGATACGCAGTATTTT.

This clone was counted a few times. The chain recombines TRBV19 with TRBJ2-7, with TRBD1 as a possible D gene (6 bases). The CDR3 length is 14 residues. Per germline, CDR1 LNHDA and CDR2 SQIVND (reference sequence). V was cut by 4 bases and J by 2 bases, with 12 bases left in between. CDR3 nucleotide sequence: TGTGCCAGTAGTACACAGGGTTCGGCCTACGAGCAGTACTTC. It yields the protein CASSTQGSAYEQYF.

CDR3 nucleotide sequence: TGTGCCAGCAGCACCTTACTAGCGGGGGGGACGGATACGCAGTATTTT. Amino acid sequence: CASSTLLAGGTDTQYF. This chain joins TRBV9 and TRBJ2-3; TRBD2 matches 13 bases. The CDR3 has 16 amino acids. J lost 6 bases, V lost 4 bases, and 8 bases had no gene match. The germline CDR1 and CDR2 sequences are SGDLS and YYNGEE.

The chain combines TRBV19 with TRBJ1-4, with D tentatively TRBD1 (6 bases). CDR1 and CDR2 (germline): LNHDA, SQIVND (reference sequence). V was pared by 4 bases and J by 0 bases, with 9 bases between. The CDR3 spans 15 residues. CDR3: CASSRGQTTNEKLFF. The CDR3 DNA sequence: TGTGCCAGTAGTAGAGGACAGACAACTAATGAAAAACTGTTTTTT.

The V and J genes are TRBV24-1 and TRBJ2-1, with TRBD1 matching over 8 bases. This CDR3 comprises 12 residues. CDR1 KGHDR and CDR2 SFDVKD come from the germline V gene. V dropped 5 bases and J dropped 13; count of bases not matched to a gene: 6. The CDR3 DNA is TGTGCCACCAGTGGCCCAGGGGGCGTACAGTTCTTC. Protein: CATSGPGGVQFF.

The rearrangement joins TRBV3-1 (or the pseudogene TRBV3-2) to TRBJ2-3; D gene unclear. V gave up 4 bases and J gave up 6 bases, with 11 bases separating them. This CDR3 region has 13 residues. Per the germline V gene, CDR1 is LGHDT and CDR2 is YNNKEL (reference sequence). CDR3 sequence (DNA): TGTGCCAGCAGCCTATTTGGTGAGGATACGCAGTATTTT. Its protein is CASSLFGEDTQYF.

The gene calls are TRBV7-9 and TRBJ2-3; 11 nucleotides align to TRBD2. The J segment lost 4 bases and the V segment lost 5 bases, leaving 2 bases of the junction unmatched. CDR3 length: 14 amino acids. The germline V gene has CDR1 SEHNR and CDR2 FQNEAQ (reference sequence). Here the CDR3 reads CASSQTSGADTQYF. CDR3 DNA: TGTGCCAGCAGCCAGACTAGCGGGGCAGATACGCAGTATTTT.

This chain links TRBV18 with TRBJ1-4, with a weak D call TRBD1 (6 bases). The CDR3 has 15 residues. Germline V gene data show CDR1 as KGHSH and CDR2 as LQKENI. Trimming took off 5 bases at V and 8 bases at J, with 18 bases between the two ends. CDR3 sequence reads: CASSTTGTREEKLFF. The CDR3 DNA is TGTGCCAGCTCAACAACAGGGACCCGGGAAGAAAAACTGTTTTTT. Full variable domain (missing parts from reference TRBV18 and TRBJ1-4): NAGVMQNPRHLVRRRGQEARLRCSPMKGHSHVYWYRQLPEEGLKFMVYLQKENIIDESGMPKERFSAEFPKEGPSILRIQQVVRGDSAAYFCASSTTGTREEKLFFGSGTQLSVL.

J is TRBJ1-6 and V is TRBV28; D gene uncertain. The length of the CDR3 is 14 residues. Germline CDR1 is MDHEN and CDR2 is SYDVKM. With 9 bases removed from V and 6 bases from J, the gap between germline ends came to 15 bases. The DNA of the CDR3 is TGTGCCAGTCAACCCACGCCCAGTAATTCACCCCTCCACTTT. Its translation is CASQPTPSNSPLHF.

This clone was counted only a few times. A junction end diverges from the germline sequence, so it may reflect a read error. The J gene is TRBJ2-7, the V gene TRBV5-4, with 10 bases identical to TRBD2. The CDR3 contains 13 residues. Germline V gene data show CDR1 as SGHNT and CDR2 as YYREEE (reference sequence). CDR3: CASSSRTSGIVNF. The CDR3 bases are TGTGCCAGCAGCTCAAGGACTAGCGGAATCGTGAACTTC.

The V gene is TRBV5-1, the J gene TRBJ2-2, with 8 bases fitting TRBD2. The CDR3 has 15 amino acids. Germline-derived CDR1 and CDR2 are SGHRS and YFSETQ. Trimming removed 4 bases from V and 3 bases from J; junction bases left unmatched: 5. CDR3 amino acids: CASSHSGKDTGELFF. In DNA, the CDR3 is TGCGCCAGCAGCCATAGCGGGAAGGACACCGGGGAGCTGTTTTTT.

This chain connects TRBV15 to TRBJ2-1; tentatively, D is TRBD2 (6 bases). Germline values: CDR1 LNHNV, CDR2 YYDKDF (reference sequence). This CDR3 has 14 residues. Trimming left V 5 bases short and J 9 bases short, with 17 bases between. The CDR3, as DNA: TGTGCCACCAGCCCCACGGGTGGGGGGACTGAGCAGTTCTTC. It codes for CATSPTGGGTEQFF.

The chain is built from TRBV23-1 and TRBJ2-2; D ambiguous. TRBV23-1 falls under the ORF class, with uncertain function. V lost 9 bases and J lost 6, with 11 bases in between. The CDR3 contains 12 residues. DNA for the CDR3: TGCGCCAGTTTGTGTCTCCCCGGGGAGCTGTTTTTT. This sequence encodes CASLCLPGELFF.

The rearrangement joins TRBV12-3 or TRBV12-4 to TRBJ1-5; TRBD1 matches at 7 bases. CDR3 length: 13 amino acids. The V segment lost 3 bases and the J segment 4 bases; nucleotides outside the gene matches: 0. CDR3 protein: CASSLTGNQPQHF. The CDR3 region has the DNA TGTGCCAGCAGTTTGACAGGGAATCAGCCCCAGCATTTT.

The chain is built from TRBV12-3 or TRBV12-4 and TRBJ2-2; no reliable D call. V was pared by 5 bases and J by 8 bases, with 9 bases between. The CDR3 totals 12 residues. CDR3 in DNA: TGTGCCAGCAGTATCCCATTGGGGGAGCTGTTTTTT. Protein: CASSIPLGELFF.

The chain links TRBV5-1 to TRBJ1-2; 7 bases line up with TRBD1. With 1 base clipped from V and 6 bases from J, the junction kept 6 bases outside the gene matches. Germline CDR1 and CDR2: SGHRS and YFSETQ. The CDR3 covers 14 residues. The CDR3 region has the DNA TGCGCCAGCAGCTTGCAAGGCAGGGGGAATGGCTACACCTTC. Translation gives CASSLQGRGNGYTF.